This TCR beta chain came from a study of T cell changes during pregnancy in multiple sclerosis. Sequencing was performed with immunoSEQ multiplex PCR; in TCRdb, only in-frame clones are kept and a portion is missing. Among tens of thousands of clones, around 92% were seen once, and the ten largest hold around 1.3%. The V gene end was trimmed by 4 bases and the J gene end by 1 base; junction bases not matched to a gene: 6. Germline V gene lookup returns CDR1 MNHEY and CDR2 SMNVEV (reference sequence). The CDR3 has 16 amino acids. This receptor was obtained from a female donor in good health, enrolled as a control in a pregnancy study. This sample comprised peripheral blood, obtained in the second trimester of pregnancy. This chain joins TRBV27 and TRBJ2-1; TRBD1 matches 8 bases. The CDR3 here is CASSSPGGSSYNEQFF. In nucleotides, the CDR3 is TGTGCCAGCAGTTCCCCAGGGGGCTCGTCCTACAATGAGCAGTTCTTC.